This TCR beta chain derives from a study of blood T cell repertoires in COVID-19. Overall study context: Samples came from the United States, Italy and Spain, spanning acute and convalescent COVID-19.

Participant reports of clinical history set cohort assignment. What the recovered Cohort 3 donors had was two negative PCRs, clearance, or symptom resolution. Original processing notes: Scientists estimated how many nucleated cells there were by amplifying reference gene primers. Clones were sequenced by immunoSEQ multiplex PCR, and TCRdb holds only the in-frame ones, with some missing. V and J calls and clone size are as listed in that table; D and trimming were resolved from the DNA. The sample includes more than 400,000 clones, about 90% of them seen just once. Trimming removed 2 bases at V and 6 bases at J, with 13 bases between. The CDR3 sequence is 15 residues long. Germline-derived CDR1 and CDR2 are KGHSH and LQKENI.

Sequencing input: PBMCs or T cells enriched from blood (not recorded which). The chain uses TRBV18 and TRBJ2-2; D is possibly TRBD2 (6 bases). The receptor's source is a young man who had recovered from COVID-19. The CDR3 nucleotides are TGTGCCAGCTCACCAAAAAGCGGGCCCCCCGGGGAGCTGTTTTTT. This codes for CASSPKSGPPGELFF.